Sequencing of this T cell receptor (beta chain) was carried out in a study of T cell repertoires in cytomegalovirus infection. Study-level information: Public TCR beta signatures provided an indication of both CMV infection and a matching HLA type. Whole-study findings and limits: Clonotype analysis showed dominance of the ex vivo response by HLA-C-restricted CMV-specific TCR beta clonotypes.

In the case of this clonotype: Its matching antigen is unknown.

From germline, CDR1 is LGHNA and CDR2 YNFKEQ. V lost 0 bases and J lost 8; bases outside the gene matches: 2. The CDR3 has 14 residues. Each CDR3 protein is one row after TCRdb ran MiXCR on the reads. Seen here are some 120,000 distinct CDR3 sequences, roughly a third observed once, and the top ten hold approximately 50%. Here the sequenced sample was CD8+ T cells from cultured PBMCs, taken from culture after CMV antigen stimulation. The origin of this receptor is a human donor in good health (CMV status not recorded). Some clones in this sample may be carry-over from other donors' samples. This chain connects TRBV4-2 to TRBJ1-4, with 8 bases identical to TRBD1. The CDR3, as DNA: TGTGCCAGCAGCCAAGAGACAGGGGACGAAAAACTGTTTTTT. Its protein is CASSQETGDEKLFF.